These 17 T cell receptor beta chains came from one sample sequenced in a study of PD-1 blockade in classical Hodgkin lymphoma. Repertoires were generated with immunoSEQ multiplex PCR, while TCRdb's copy carries only in-frame clones and drops some. The sample carries approximately 19,000 clones, about 87% recorded once. This sample's time point: cycle 4 day 1 (C4D1), after more than five weeks of nivolumab. In every patient, relapse followed autologous stem cell transplantation, while exposure to brentuximab vedotin differed. Thawed PBMCs were subjected to magnetic negative selection, which yielded isolated CD8+ T cells. This material consisted of CD8+ T cells from blood, taken before the fourth cycle of nivolumab. The receptors stem from a human donor with classical Hodgkin lymphoma.

This chain links TRBV30 with TRBJ2-7; D not certain. The CDR3 has 10 residues. Per the germline V gene, CDR1 is GTSNPN and CDR2 is SVGIG (reference sequence). The ends were cut back, 3 bases at V and 3 bases at J, with 3 bases in the middle. The CDR3 coding sequence is TGTGCCTGGAGCCACTACGAGCAGTACTTC. Its protein is CAWSHYEQYF.

The genes are TRBV27 and TRBJ2-2; D is possibly TRBD2 (7 bases). The CDR3 length is 14 residues. The V gene lost 2 bases and the J gene lost 7 bases, with 11 bases spanning the gap. Germline V gives CDR1 MNHEY, CDR2 SMNVEV (reference sequence). The CDR3 nucleotides read TGTGCCAGCAGTTTAGCGGGGGCATACGGGGAGCTGTTTTTT. As protein: CASSLAGAYGELFF.

The chain recombines TRBV10-3 with TRBJ2-3; the D is unclear. The ends were cut back, 2 bases at V and 2 bases at J, with 11 bases in the middle. This CDR3 region has 15 residues. CDR1 is ENHRY and CDR2 is SYGVKD in the germline V gene. CDR3 residues: CAISEGRSVTDTQYF. CDR3 bases: TGTGCCATCAGTGAGGGACGGTCAGTCACAGATACGCAGTATTTT.

This chain uses TRBV5-1 with TRBJ2-3; 9 bases match TRBD1. V lost 4 bases and J lost 4; bases outside the gene matches: 7. This CDR3 comprises 15 residues. Per the germline V gene, CDR1 is SGHRS and CDR2 is YFSETQ. CDR3 DNA: TGCGCCAGCAGCATATTGGACAGGGGCGCAGATACGCAGTATTTT. The encoded protein is CASSILDRGADTQYF.

The chain links TRBV19 to TRBJ2-2; 12 bases are a match to TRBD2. Looked up from germline, CDR1 is LNHDA and CDR2 is SQIVND (reference sequence). The CDR3 runs 17 residues. J gave up 1 base and V 4 bases, and 4 bases lay outside the gene matches. As DNA, the CDR3 is TGTGCCAGTAGTAACGGACTAGCGGGACTGAACACCGGGGAGCTGTTTTTT. Amino acid sequence: CASSNGLAGLNTGELFF.

The chain couples TRBV7-9 to TRBJ2-7; D may be TRBD2 (6 bases). The CDR3 covers 18 residues. The germline CDR1 and CDR2 sequences are SEHNR and FQNEAQ (reference sequence). V was trimmed by 8 bases and J by 1 base, leaving 27 bases between them. The CDR3 loop is CASGPKGDSDKASYEQYF. The CDR3 DNA reads as TGTGCCAGCGGCCCTAAAGGGGACTCGGACAAGGCTTCCTACGAGCAGTACTTC.

The chain has TRBV25-1 and TRBJ2-7; 10 bases fit TRBD1. The CDR3 has 13 amino acids. The germline gives CDR1 MGHDK, CDR2 SYGVNS. The V and J ends lost 9 bases and 6 bases, in that order; junction bases with no gene match: 8. CDR3 DNA: TGTGCCAGTTCCTCCGGGACAGGGGCCGAGCAGTACTTC. Translating gives CASSSGTGAEQYF.

This sequence joins TRBV10-1 and TRBJ2-2, with TRBD2 identical over 7 bases. Germline loops: CDR1 WNHNN, CDR2 SYGVQD (reference sequence). The CDR3 is 16 residues long. V dropped 3 bases and J dropped 3; count of bases not matched to a gene: 7. The CDR3 coding sequence is TGCGCCAGCAGTGATTCGGGCGGGAGTTACACCGGGGAGCTGTTTTTT. It specifies CASSDSGGSYTGELFF.

The rearrangement uses TRBV28 and TRBJ2-2, with 9 bases fitting TRBD1. This CDR3 is 15 amino acids long. With 6 bases clipped from V and 2 bases from J, the junction kept 4 bases outside the gene matches. Germline V lookup: CDR1 MDHEN, CDR2 SYDVKM. The CDR3 protein is CASRKDRGNTGELFF. DNA of the CDR3: TGTGCCAGCAGGAAGGACAGGGGTAACACCGGGGAGCTGTTTTTT.

The chain employs TRBV28 and TRBJ1-2; D unclear. Trimming took off 3 bases at V and 5 bases at J, with 16 bases between the two ends. The CDR3 extends over 15 amino acids. Per germline, CDR1 MDHEN and CDR2 SYDVKM. CDR3 in amino acids: CASSFNSGMVYGYTF. The DNA for the CDR3 is TGTGCCAGCAGTTTTAATTCAGGAATGGTTTATGGCTACACCTTC.

V gene TRBV7-9 combines with J gene TRBJ2-3; 10 bases line up with TRBD2. With 5 bases clipped from V and 5 bases from J, the junction kept 13 bases outside the gene matches. The length of the CDR3 is 17 residues. Germline V gene lookup returns CDR1 SEHNR and CDR2 FQNEAQ (reference sequence). CDR3: CASSMSGLAGAIDTQYF. The CDR3 bases are TGTGCCAGCAGCATGAGCGGGCTAGCGGGAGCGATAGATACGCAGTATTTT.

The V and J genes are TRBV25-1 and TRBJ2-6; no firm D call. CDR1 and CDR2 from the germline V gene are MGHDK and SYGVNS. This CDR3 comprises 17 residues. V was pared by 3 bases and J by 1 base, with 13 bases between. This CDR3 is CASSDPVSGSGANVLTF. Here the CDR3 DNA reads TGTGCCAGCAGTGACCCTGTGTCTGGGTCTGGGGCCAACGTCCTGACTTTC.

The CDR3 sequence: CASSFEGAEQFF. DNA of the CDR3: TGTGCCAGCAGCTTCGAAGGGGCTGAGCAGTTCTTC. The chain recombines TRBV27 with TRBJ2-1; perhaps TRBD1 as D (5 bases). The V gene lost 6 bases and the J gene lost 9 bases, with 12 bases spanning the gap. This CDR3 comprises 12 residues. Germline CDR1 is MNHEY and CDR2 is SMNVEV (reference sequence).

The gene calls are TRBV9 and TRBJ2-1; D may be TRBD1 (6 bases). The CDR3 has 16 residues. V was trimmed by 0 bases and J by 2 bases, leaving 12 bases between them. The germline V gene has CDR1 SGDLS and CDR2 YYNGEE. CDR3 loop: CASSVATSGAYNEQFF. CDR3 coding DNA: TGTGCCAGCAGCGTAGCCACGTCAGGGGCCTACAATGAGCAGTTCTTC.

This clone has a handful of counts. V gene TRBV7-9 combines with J gene TRBJ2-7, with 12 bases matching TRBD2. CDR3 length equals 16 residues. CDR1 is SEHNR and CDR2 is FQNEAQ in the germline V gene (reference sequence). Trimming took 5 bases from V and 6 from J; bases not matched to a gene: 11. The CDR3 reads CASSPRTSGNNLEQYF. The CDR3 region has the DNA TGTGCCAGCAGCCCCCGGACTAGCGGGAATAATCTCGAGCAGTACTTC.

The chain uses TRBV6-1 and TRBJ2-7, with 9 bases identical to TRBD1. Germline V gene data show CDR1 as MNHNS and CDR2 as SASEGT. The CDR3 totals 19 residues. V gave up 2 bases and J gave up 2 bases; unmatched junction bases: 16. The CDR3 loop reads CASSEIIQGAERFPYEQYF. The CDR3 nucleotides are TGTGCCAGCAGTGAAATCATACAGGGGGCGGAGCGGTTTCCCTACGAGCAGTACTTC.

The rearrangement joins TRBV11-2 to TRBJ2-7; tentatively, D is TRBD1 or TRBD2 (5 bases each). This CDR3 is built from 13 residues. The ends were cut back, 5 bases at V and 7 bases at J, with 15 bases in the middle. Per germline, CDR1 SGHAT and CDR2 FQNNGV. The CDR3 DNA is TGTGCCAGCAGCCCGGGGCCGACGCGAGAGCAGTACTTC. Its protein product is CASSPGPTREQYF.